The sequence of this T cell receptor (beta chain) was determined in a study of blood T cell repertoires in COVID-19. Looking at the study overall: Collection of acute and convalescent COVID-19 samples took place in the United States, Italy and Spain. Sample material is recorded as cDNA or gDNA derived from T cells, B-cell-depleted T cells, or PBMCs.

Adults between roughly 18 and 89 years of age took part from more than 20 US areas. Self-reported history from a screening survey and questionnaire set each donor's cohort. Only in-frame clones appear in the TCRdb table, and some are missing; sequencing was by immunoSEQ multiplex PCR. The table shows 220,000 or so clones, with 70% to 85% occurring only once. This CDR3 region has 11 residues. The V gene lost 4 bases and the J gene lost 6 bases, with 4 bases spanning the gap. Germline V gene sequence: CDR1 LNHDA, CDR2 SQIVND (reference sequence). Sequencing was done on a sample of PBMCs or T cells enriched from blood (not recorded which). The TCR originated in a woman aged 40 to 50 with acute COVID-19. This chain uses TRBV19 with TRBJ2-1; D is unclear. This chain's CDR3 is CASSTSNEQFF. DNA for the CDR3: TGTGCCAGTAGTACGAGCAATGAGCAGTTCTTC.